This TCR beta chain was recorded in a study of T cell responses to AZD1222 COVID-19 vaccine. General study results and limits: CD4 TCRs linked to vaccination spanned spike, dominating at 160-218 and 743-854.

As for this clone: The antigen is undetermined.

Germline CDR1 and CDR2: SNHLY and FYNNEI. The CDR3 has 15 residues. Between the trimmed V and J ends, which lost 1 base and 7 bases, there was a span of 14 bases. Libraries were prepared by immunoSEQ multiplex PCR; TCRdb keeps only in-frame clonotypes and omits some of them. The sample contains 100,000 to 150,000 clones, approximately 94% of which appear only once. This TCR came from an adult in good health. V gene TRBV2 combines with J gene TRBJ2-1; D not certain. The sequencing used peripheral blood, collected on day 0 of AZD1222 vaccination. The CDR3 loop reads CASSEVRSSVNEQFF. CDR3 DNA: TGTGCCAGCAGTGAAGTCCGGTCCTCTGTGAATGAGCAGTTCTTC.